This T cell receptor (beta chain) was observed in a study of regulatory T cells in long-lasting Graves disease. Study-level information: Freshly diagnosed Graves' patients had used antithyroid drugs for under 3 months.

iRepertoire HTBI primers and Arm-PCR of CDR3 regions built TCR beta libraries. Each CDR3 protein is one row after TCRdb ran MiXCR on the multiplex PCR reads. The sample records about 420,000 distinct CDR3 sequences, about 15% being singletons. Time point: newly diagnosed GD, antithyroid drugs for less than 3 months. The TCR library was prepared using RNA isolated from PBMCs. The CDR3 contains 15 residues. Germline V lookup: CDR1 MDHEN, CDR2 SYDVKM. Trimming left V 6 bases short and J 2 bases short, with 15 bases between. At least ten counts were recorded for this clonotype. This sample was shared with a second study, whose subject was T cells in Graves' hyperthyroidism and ophthalmopathy.

The TCR originated in a woman aged 18-29 years with Graves disease. The starting material was peripheral blood mononuclear cells (PBMCs), obtained at new diagnosis, from a patient treated with antithyroid drugs. V usage is TRBV28 and J usage is TRBJ2-3, with D tentatively TRBD1 (5 bases). CDR3 coding DNA: TGTGCCAGCAGCGCCCCGACAGCCCTCACAGATACGCAGTATTTT. This gives the protein CASSAPTALTDTQYF.